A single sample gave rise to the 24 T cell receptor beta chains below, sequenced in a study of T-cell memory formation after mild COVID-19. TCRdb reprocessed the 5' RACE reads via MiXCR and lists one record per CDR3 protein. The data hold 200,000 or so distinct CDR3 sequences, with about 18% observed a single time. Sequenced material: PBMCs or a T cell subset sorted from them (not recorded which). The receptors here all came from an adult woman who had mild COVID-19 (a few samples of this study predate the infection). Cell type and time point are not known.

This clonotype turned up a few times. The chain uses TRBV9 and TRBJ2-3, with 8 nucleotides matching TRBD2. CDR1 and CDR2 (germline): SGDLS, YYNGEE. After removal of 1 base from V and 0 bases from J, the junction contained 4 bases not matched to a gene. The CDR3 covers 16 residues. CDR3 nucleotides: TGTGCCAGCAGCGTAACAAGCGGGAGTAGCACAGATACGCAGTATTTT. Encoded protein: CASSVTSGSSTDTQYF.

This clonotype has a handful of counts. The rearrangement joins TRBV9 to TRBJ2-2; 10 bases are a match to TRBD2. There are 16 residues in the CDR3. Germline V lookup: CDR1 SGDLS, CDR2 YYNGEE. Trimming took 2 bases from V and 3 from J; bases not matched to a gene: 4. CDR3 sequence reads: CASSVGLAADTGELFF. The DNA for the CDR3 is TGTGCCAGCAGCGTCGGACTAGCGGCGGACACCGGGGAGCTGTTTTTT.

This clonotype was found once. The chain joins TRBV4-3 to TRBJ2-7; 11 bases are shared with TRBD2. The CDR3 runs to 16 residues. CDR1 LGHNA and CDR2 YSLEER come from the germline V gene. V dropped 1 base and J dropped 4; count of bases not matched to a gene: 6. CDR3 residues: CASSQGGTSGRYEQYF. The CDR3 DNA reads TGCGCCAGCAGCCAAGGAGGGACTAGCGGACGGTACGAGCAGTACTTC.

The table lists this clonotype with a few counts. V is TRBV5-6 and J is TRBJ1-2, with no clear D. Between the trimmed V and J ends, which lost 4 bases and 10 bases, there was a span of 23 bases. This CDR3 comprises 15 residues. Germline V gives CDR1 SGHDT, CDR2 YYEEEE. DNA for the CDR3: TGTGCCAGCAGCCTAGACCCTTCGTGGGGAAGGCTCTACACCTTC. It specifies CASSLDPSWGRLYTF. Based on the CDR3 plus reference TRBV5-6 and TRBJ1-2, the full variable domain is DAGVTQSPTHLIKTRGQQVTLRCSPKSGHDTVSWYQQALGQGPQFIFQYYEEEERQRGNFPDRFSGHQFPNYSSELNVNALLLGDSALYLCASSLDPSWGRLYTFGSGTRLTVV.

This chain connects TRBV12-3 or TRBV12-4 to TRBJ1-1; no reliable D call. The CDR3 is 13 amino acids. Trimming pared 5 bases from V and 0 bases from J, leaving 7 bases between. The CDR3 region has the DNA TGTGCCAGCAGTACTCAGTTGAACACTGAAGCTTTCTTT. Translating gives CASSTQLNTEAFF.

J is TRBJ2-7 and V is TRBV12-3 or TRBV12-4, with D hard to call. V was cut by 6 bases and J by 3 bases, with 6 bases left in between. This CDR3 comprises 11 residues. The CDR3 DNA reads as TGTGCCAGCAGCGGCTACTACGAGCAGTACTTC. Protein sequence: CASSGYYEQYF.

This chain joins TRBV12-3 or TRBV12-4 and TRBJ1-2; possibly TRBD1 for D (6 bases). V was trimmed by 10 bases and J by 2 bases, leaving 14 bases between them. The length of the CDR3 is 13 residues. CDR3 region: CATRPGANYGYTF. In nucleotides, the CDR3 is TGTGCCACCAGGCCGGGGGCGAACTATGGCTACACCTTC.

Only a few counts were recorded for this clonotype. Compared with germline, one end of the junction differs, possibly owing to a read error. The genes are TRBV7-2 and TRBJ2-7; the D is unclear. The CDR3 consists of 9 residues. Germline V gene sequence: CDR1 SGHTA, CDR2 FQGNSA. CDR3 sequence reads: CASSSPHHF. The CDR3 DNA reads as TGTGCCAGCAGCTCGCCCCACCATTTC.

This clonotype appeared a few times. The CDR3 DNA is TGTGCCAGCAGCCAAGAATGGGAGTACGAGCAGTACTTC. Its protein is CASSQEWEYEQYF. The chain joins TRBV4-2 to TRBJ2-7; D is possibly TRBD2 (5 bases). This CDR3 is 13 amino acids long. The germline CDR1 and CDR2 sequences are LGHNA and YNFKEQ. Trimming shortened V by 0 bases and J by 4 bases, and 7 bases separated the two germline ends.

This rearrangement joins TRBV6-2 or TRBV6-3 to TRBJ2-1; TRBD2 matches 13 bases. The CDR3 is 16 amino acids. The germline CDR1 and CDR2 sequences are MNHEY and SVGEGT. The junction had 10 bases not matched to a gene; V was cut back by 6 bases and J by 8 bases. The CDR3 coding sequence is TGTGCCAGCAGATCCCCGACTAGCGGGAGGTTGGATGAGCAGTTCTTC. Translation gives CASRSPTSGRLDEQFF.

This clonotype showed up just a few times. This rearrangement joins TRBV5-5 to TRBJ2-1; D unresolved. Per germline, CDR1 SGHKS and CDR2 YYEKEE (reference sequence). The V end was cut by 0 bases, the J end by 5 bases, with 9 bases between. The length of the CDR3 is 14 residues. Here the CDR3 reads CASSLGGRDNEQFF. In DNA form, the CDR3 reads TGTGCCAGCAGCTTGGGTGGTAGGGACAATGAGCAGTTCTTC.

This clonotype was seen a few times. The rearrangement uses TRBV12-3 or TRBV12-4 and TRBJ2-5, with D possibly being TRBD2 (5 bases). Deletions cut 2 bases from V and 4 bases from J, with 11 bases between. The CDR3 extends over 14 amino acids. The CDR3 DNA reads TGTGCCAGCAGTTTAAGGACCGCGGGAGAGACCCAGTACTTC. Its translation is CASSLRTAGETQYF.

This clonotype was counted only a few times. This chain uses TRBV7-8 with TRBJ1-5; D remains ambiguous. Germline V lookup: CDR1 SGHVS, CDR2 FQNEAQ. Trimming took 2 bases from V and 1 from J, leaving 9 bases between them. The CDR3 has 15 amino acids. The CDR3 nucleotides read TGTGCCAGCAGCTTAAGGTGGGAGAGCAATCAGCCCCAGCATTTT. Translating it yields CASSLRWESNQPQHF.

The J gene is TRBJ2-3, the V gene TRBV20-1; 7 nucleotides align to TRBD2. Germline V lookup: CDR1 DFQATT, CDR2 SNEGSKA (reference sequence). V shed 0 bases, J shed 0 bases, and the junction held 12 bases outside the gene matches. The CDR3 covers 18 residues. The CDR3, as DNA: TGCAGTGCTAGAGATATTAGGACCAGCGGGATAAGCACAGATACGCAGTATTTT. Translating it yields CSARDIRTSGISTDTQYF.

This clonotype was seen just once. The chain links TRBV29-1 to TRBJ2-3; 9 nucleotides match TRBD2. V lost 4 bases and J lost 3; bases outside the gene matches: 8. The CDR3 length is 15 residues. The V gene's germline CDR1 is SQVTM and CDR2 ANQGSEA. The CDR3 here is CSVGPAGGPTDTQYF. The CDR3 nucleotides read TGCAGCGTTGGTCCGGCGGGAGGGCCAACAGATACGCAGTATTTT.

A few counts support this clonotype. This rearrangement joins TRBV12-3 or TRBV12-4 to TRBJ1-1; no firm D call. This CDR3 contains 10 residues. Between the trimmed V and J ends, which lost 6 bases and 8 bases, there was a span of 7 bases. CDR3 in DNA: TGTGCCAGCAGCACTAACGAAGCTTTCTTT. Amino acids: CASSTNEAFF.

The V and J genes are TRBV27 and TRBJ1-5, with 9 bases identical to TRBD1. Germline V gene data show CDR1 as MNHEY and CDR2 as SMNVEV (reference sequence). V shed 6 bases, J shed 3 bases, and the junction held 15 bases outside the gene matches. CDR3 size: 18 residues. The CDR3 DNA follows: TGTGCCAGCAGCTACCGGGCCTCGGGACAGGGCTTCAATCAGCCCCAGCATTTT. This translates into CASSYRASGQGFNQPQHF.

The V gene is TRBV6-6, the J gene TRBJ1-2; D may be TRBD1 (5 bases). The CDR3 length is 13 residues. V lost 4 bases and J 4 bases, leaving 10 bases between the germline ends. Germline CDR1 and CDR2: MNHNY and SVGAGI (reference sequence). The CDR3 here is CASSSLGAYGYTF. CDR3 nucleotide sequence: TGTGCCAGCAGTTCCCTCGGGGCCTATGGCTACACCTTC.

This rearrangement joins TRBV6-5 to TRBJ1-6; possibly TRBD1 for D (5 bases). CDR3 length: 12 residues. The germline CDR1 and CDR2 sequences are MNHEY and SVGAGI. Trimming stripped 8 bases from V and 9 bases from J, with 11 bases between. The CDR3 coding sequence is TGTGCCAGCTCAGGGAATGCTTCACCCCTCCACTTT. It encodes CASSGNASPLHF.

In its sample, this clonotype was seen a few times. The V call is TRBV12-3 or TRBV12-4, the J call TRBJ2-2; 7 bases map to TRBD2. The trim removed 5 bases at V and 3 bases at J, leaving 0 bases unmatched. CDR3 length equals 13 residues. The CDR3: CASSRGDTGELFF. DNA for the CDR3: TGTGCCAGCAGTCGGGGGGACACCGGGGAGCTGTTTTTT.

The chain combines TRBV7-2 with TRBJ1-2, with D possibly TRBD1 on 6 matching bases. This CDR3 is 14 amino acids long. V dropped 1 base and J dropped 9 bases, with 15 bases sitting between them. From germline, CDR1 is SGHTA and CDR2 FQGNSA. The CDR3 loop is CASSLDYREESYTF. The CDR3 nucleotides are TGTGCCAGCAGCTTAGATTACAGGGAGGAAAGCTACACCTTC. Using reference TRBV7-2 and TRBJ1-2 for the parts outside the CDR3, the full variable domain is GAGVSQSPSNKVTEKGKDVELRCDPISGHTALYWYRQSLGQGLEFLIYFQGNSAPDKSGLPSDRFSAERTGGSVSTLTIQRTQQEDSAVYLCASSLDYREESYTFGSGTRLTVV.

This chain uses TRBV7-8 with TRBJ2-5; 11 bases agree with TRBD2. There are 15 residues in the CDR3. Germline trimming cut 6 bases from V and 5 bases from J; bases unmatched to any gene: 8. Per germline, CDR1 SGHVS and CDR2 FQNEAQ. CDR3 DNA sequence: TGTGCCAGCAGGGAGAATAGCGGGGGGGGTGAGACCCAGTACTTC. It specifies CASRENSGGGETQYF. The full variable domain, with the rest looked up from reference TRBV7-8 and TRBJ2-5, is GAGVSQSPRYKVAKRGQDVALRCDPISGHVSLFWYQQALGQGPEFLTYFQNEAQLDKSGLPSDRFFAERPEGSVSTLKIQRTQQEDSAVYLCASRENSGGGETQYFGPGTRLLVL.

In DNA form, the CDR3 reads TGCAGTGCTAGGGGTCGTGTGGGGGGTCCGTACTTC. Translating gives CSARGRVGGPYF. This rearrangement joins TRBV20-1 to TRBJ2-7; a possible D gene is TRBD2 (6 bases). This CDR3 region has 12 residues. CDR1 DFQATT and CDR2 SNEGSKA come from the germline V gene (reference sequence). V gave up 3 bases and J gave up 12 bases, with 18 bases separating them.

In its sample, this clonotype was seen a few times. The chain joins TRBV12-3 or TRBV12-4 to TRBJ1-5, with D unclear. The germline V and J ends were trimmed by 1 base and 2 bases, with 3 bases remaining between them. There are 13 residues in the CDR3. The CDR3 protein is CASSLVRNQPQHF. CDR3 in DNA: TGTGCCAGCAGTTTAGTCCGCAATCAGCCCCAGCATTTT.